This T cell receptor (beta chain) came from a study of cytomegalovirus exposure and HLA in healthy donors. Findings of the study overall: In all likelihood, a cluster of highly shared sequence variants was a sequencing artifact.

This CDR3 spans 12 amino acids. From germline, CDR1 is SNHLY and CDR2 FYNNEI. V gave up 3 bases and J gave up 8 bases; unmatched junction bases: 3. Use of 60 Vbeta and 13 Jbeta primers characterized the PCR. The protocol was immunoSEQ multiplex PCR, while the TCRdb copy is restricted to in-frame clones and leaves out a portion. This table holds about 190,000 clones, about 77% found once. Remarks on this clone: Its antigen is as yet unknown.

The TCR sequence derives from a young man in good health and CMV-seropositive. The chain is built from TRBV2 and TRBJ1-2, with 7 bases identical to TRBD1. The sequenced sample was PBMCs. The CDR3 region is CASSDRDRGYTF. CDR3 nucleotide sequence: TGTGCCAGCAGTGACCGGGACAGAGGCTACACCTTC.